This TCR beta chain was sequenced for a study of shared clonotypes between healthy human individuals (dated by TCRdb to between 2020 and 2021). Broadly, across the study: The cohort included three men and two women between 18 and 49 years of age. For each donor, three plates each were used for CD4 naive and CD4 memory, two plates were used for CD8 naive, and one plate was used for CD8 memory. Blood TCR repertoires of several healthy adults were deeply sequenced to estimate repertoire size and the extent of clonotype sharing between individuals. To increase sequencing depth and limit assay-specific biases, TCR repertoire library preparation and sequencing were carried out by different laboratories using diverse techniques. Each donor's leukapheresis produced roughly between about 0.8 and 8.9 billion PBMCs. The full study reports these points: Rarefaction of sorted-subset datasets indicated incomplete sequencing despite the large sequencing depth. Clonotypes shared by all four sorted-subset donors showed higher generation probabilities than non-shared clonotypes. Sharing across a few donors was observed for about 4.8% of naive CD4, 3.5% of naive CD8, 2% to 2.5% of memory CD4, and about 0.38% of memory CD8 clonotypes. Because the study included only a small number of donors, the genetic and exposure-history diversity represented was limited. Sampling was restricted to blood, and TCR repertoires in tissues likely differ from the TCR repertoires found in blood. Pairwise subsampling indicated that sequencing depth was expected to affect the degree of clonotype sharing among donors. Estimated clonotype richness was generally larger for naive than for memory subsets.

Points on this clone: Its recognized antigen is unknown. No base quality information exists; no much larger clone differs at one position.

CDR1 SGHRS and CDR2 YFSETQ were looked up in the germline V gene. From its cysteine to its phenylalanine, the CDR3 spans 15 amino acids. Left in the record is the CDR3 DNA by itself, 45 bases read in frame from the first base. The germline ends are 15 bases apart after V is trimmed by 2 bases and J by 4 bases. The donors were healthy, HIV-negative adults who had no recently reported acute infections or vaccinations. All donors were Caucasian adults living in Nashville, Tennessee, USA. CD8 memory samples were composed of magnetically selected CD45RO+ cells combined with CCR7-negative CD45RA+ effector memory (TemRA) cells. Blood was obtained by leukapheresis, after which PBMCs were separated by Ficoll-Histopaque density gradient centrifugation and cryopreserved in liquid nitrogen vapor phase. Analytical flow cytometry was used to check the purity and quantity of every magnetically sorted T cell population. Each sorted fraction had its genomic DNA isolated and then quantified by UV absorbance on a Nanodrop 2000c.

TCR CDR3 regions were amplified from genomic DNA by multiplex PCR using the deep immunoSEQ assay. Genomic DNA extracted from each cell subset was distributed evenly over all wells of several immunoSEQ 96-well plates, and each plate served as one replicate. For sorted subsets, each replicate PCR was loaded with 200 ng genomic DNA, equivalent to 30,000 or so T cell genomes. Purified libraries were measured with a Qubit 3.0 fluorometer, size-checked on a Bioanalyzer 2100, and measured again with the KAPA Library Quantification kit. Every immunoSEQ 96-well plate was sequenced on a separate single-read 150-cycle Illumina NextSeq 550 flow cell. The paper's processing steps were these. Because only junctional sequences without quality scores were contained in the immunoSEQ output, filtering matching that applied to full-length reads could not be performed. Sequences were annotated with PyIR, a Python wrapper for IgBLAST v1.9, and V/J genes and CDR3 were assigned using IMGT germline references. Reads with weak V/J assignments (E-value above 1e-6), missing CDR3, stop codons, out-of-frame junctions, or ambiguous translated residues were removed. V3J clonotypes were defined as sequences sharing the same inferred V gene, J gene, and CDR3 amino acid sequence. Percentage overlap between repertoires was calculated by dividing the number of shared unique clonotypes by the size of the smaller repertoire. Richness of each repertoire was evaluated using RTK rarefaction, the Chao1 estimator, and Recon v2.1 estimates of unobserved clonotypes. Generation probabilities were computed with OLGA for all TCRbeta clonotypes obtained by the gDNA method from a handful of donors. TCRdb re-hosts the immuneACCESS table, in-frame sequences only. Its copies lack some clones; in the studies checked, an unresolved V gene accounts for under half of them, and the cause for the rest is not known. V and J calls plus clone size are reproduced from that table; the DNA served to infer D and trimming. For this sample the table gives approximately 100,000 clones, of which less than 75% were detected only once. The ten largest clones take up approximately 24% of the sample.

The TCR sequence derives from a woman aged 25 to 39 in good health. The chain employs TRBV5-1 and TRBJ1-1; the D region possibly corresponds to TRBD1 (6 bases align). Source material: memory CD8+ T cells sorted from blood. The sample's cell subset or site, from its label and the paper: CD45RO+ cells pooled with CCR7-negative TemRA cells. The DNA sequence is TGCGCCAGCAGCTTCAGCGGGGGGCAGAGCACTGAAGCTTTCTTT. It translates to CASSFSGGQSTEAFF.